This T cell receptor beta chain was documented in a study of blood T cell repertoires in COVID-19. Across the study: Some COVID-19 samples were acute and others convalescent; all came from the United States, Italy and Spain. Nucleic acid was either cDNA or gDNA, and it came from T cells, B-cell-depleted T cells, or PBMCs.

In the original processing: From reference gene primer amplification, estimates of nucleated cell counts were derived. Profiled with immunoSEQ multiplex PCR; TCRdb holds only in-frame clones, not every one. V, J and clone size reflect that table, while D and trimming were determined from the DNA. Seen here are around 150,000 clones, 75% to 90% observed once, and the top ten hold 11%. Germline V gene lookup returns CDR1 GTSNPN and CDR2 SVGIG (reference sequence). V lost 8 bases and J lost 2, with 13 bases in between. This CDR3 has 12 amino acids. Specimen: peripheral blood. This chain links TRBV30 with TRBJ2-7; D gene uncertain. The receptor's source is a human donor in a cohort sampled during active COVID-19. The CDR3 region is CAGAGSPYEQYF. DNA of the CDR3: TGTGCCGGAGCCGGGTCTCCCTACGAGCAGTACTTC.